Following are 27 T cell receptor beta chains from one sample sequenced in a study of shared clonotypes between healthy human individuals. Sequencing was performed with immunoSEQ multiplex PCR; in TCRdb, only in-frame clones are kept and a portion is missing. Altogether more than 500,000 clones are present, 90% to 96% being singletons, with the ten largest covering nearly 0.065%. Specimen: naive CD4+ T cells sorted from blood. Subset here: CD45RA+ positively selected. These receptors were obtained from a young woman in good health.

The V gene is TRBV11-2, the J gene TRBJ2-3; D is possibly TRBD1 or TRBD2 (5 bases each). This CDR3 spans 17 amino acids. Germline CDR1 and CDR2: SGHAT and FQNNGV. Trimming took off 0 bases at V and 4 bases at J, with 17 bases between the two ends. The CDR3 reads CASSLERWGNGADTQYF. In DNA form, the CDR3 reads TGTGCCAGCAGCTTAGAAAGGTGGGGGAATGGCGCAGATACGCAGTATTTT.

The V and J genes are TRBV29-1 and TRBJ2-7; D is perhaps TRBD2 (6 bases). This CDR3 has 14 amino acids. Trimming took off 3 bases at V and 2 bases at J, with 14 bases between the two ends. CDR1 SQVTM and CDR2 ANQGSEA come from the germline V gene. The CDR3: CSVEEGVGPYEQYF. The CDR3 coding sequence is TGCAGCGTTGAGGAGGGCGTGGGGCCCTACGAGCAGTACTTC.

The J gene is TRBJ1-1, the V gene TRBV6-6, with D perhaps TRBD1 (5 bases). Trimming took off 5 bases at V and 4 bases at J, with 17 bases between the two ends. CDR3 length: 15 residues. The germline V gene has CDR1 MNHNY and CDR2 SVGAGI (reference sequence). The CDR3 loop is CASSPHQGLGTEAFF. The CDR3 DNA reads as TGTGCCAGCAGTCCCCACCAGGGATTAGGCACTGAAGCTTTCTTT.

The chain is built from TRBV6-1 and TRBJ2-1; TRBD1 is a possible D gene (6 bases). The CDR3 is 15 amino acids. Trimming removed 3 bases at V and 8 bases at J, with 17 bases between. CDR1 is MNHNS, CDR2 SASEGT, per germline. The CDR3 DNA sequence: TGTGCCAGCAGTGACCCGAGGGGACACTCGGATGAGCAGTTCTTC. The encoded protein is CASSDPRGHSDEQFF.

The chain recombines TRBV29-1 with TRBJ2-5; tentatively, D is TRBD2 (5 bases). The V gene lost 6 bases and the J gene lost 3 bases, with 14 bases spanning the gap. Germline assignment: CDR1 SQVTM and CDR2 ANQGSEA. This CDR3 region has 13 residues. This CDR3 reads CSVAGRMKETQYF. CDR3 coding DNA: TGCAGCGTCGCGGGCCGGATGAAAGAGACCCAGTACTTC.

The J gene is TRBJ2-3, the V gene TRBV19, with D perhaps TRBD1 (5 bases). V lost 3 bases and J 3 bases, leaving 19 bases between the germline ends. Germline CDR1 LNHDA, CDR2 SQIVND (reference sequence). The CDR3 has 17 amino acids. The chain's CDR3 is CASSIPLGRGGTDTQYF. CDR3 DNA: TGTGCCAGTAGTATCCCCCTGGGAAGGGGTGGGACAGATACGCAGTATTTT.

The chain is built from TRBV5-4 and TRBJ2-3; the D gene is possibly TRBD2 (6 bases). V was trimmed by 0 bases and J by 3 bases, leaving 20 bases between them. CDR3 length: 18 residues. Germline values: CDR1 SGHNT, CDR2 YYREEE (reference sequence). As DNA, the CDR3 is TGTGCCAGCAGCTTGGTGGTCGTCCGCGGGGCAATTACAGATACGCAGTATTTT. This codes for CASSLVVVRGAITDTQYF.

This chain links TRBV5-5 with TRBJ2-7; D might be TRBD1 (6 bases). V gave up 2 bases and J gave up 5 bases, with 14 bases separating them. Germline values: CDR1 SGHKS, CDR2 YYEKEE (reference sequence). The CDR3 contains 14 residues. This chain's CDR3 is CASSFRGVAHEQYF. CDR3 DNA: TGTGCCAGCAGCTTCAGGGGAGTCGCGCACGAGCAGTACTTC.

This clone was seen a single time. This sequence joins TRBV5-1 and TRBJ2-7; 9 positions match TRBD1. This CDR3 has 16 residues. Germline V lookup: CDR1 SGHRS, CDR2 YFSETQ. The ends lost 0 bases at V and 0 bases at J; junction bases unmatched: 4. CDR3 loop: CASSLALQGASYEQYF. In DNA, the CDR3 is TGCGCCAGCAGCTTGGCTCTACAGGGGGCCTCCTACGAGCAGTACTTC.

The genes are TRBV28 and TRBJ1-1; the D gene is possibly TRBD1 (5 bases). The CDR3 is made up of 13 amino acids. Germline values: CDR1 MDHEN, CDR2 SYDVKM. V was clipped by 5 bases and J by 8 bases, with 15 bases between them. The CDR3 region is CASSPGHGVEAFF. DNA of the CDR3: TGTGCCAGCAGTCCGGGGCACGGGGTCGAAGCTTTCTTT.

The V gene is TRBV18, the J gene TRBJ2-7, with no clear D. The germline V gene encodes CDR1 KGHSH and CDR2 LQKENI. The length of the CDR3 is 13 residues. The ends were cut back, 5 bases at V and 1 base at J, with 9 bases in the middle. The CDR3 region has the DNA TGTGCCAGCTCATCCGTAGAATCCTACGAGCAGTACTTC. Translation: CASSSVESYEQYF.

The chain carries TRBV28 and TRBJ1-1, with TRBD1 matching over 7 bases. The junction had 4 bases not matched to a gene; V was cut back by 6 bases and J by 0 bases. This CDR3 contains 14 residues. Looked up from germline, CDR1 is MDHEN and CDR2 is SYDVKM. The CDR3 is CASRNDRVNTEAFF. CDR3 bases: TGTGCCAGCAGAAATGACAGGGTGAACACTGAAGCTTTCTTT.

V is TRBV5-1 and J is TRBJ2-3; D uncertain. The V gene lost 0 bases and the J gene lost 4 bases, with 6 bases spanning the gap. The CDR3 covers 13 residues. The V gene's germline CDR1 is SGHRS and CDR2 YFSETQ. The CDR3 DNA reads TGCGCCAGCAGCTTGGAGGGCGCAGATACGCAGTATTTT. It encodes CASSLEGADTQYF.

V is TRBV2 and J is TRBJ2-1; D may be TRBD2 (5 bases). This CDR3 comprises 13 residues. From germline, CDR1 is SNHLY and CDR2 FYNNEI. Trimming took off 7 bases at V and 1 base at J, with 8 bases between the two ends. The CDR3 is CASTRGSYNEQFF. CDR3 nucleotides: TGTGCCAGCACACGGGGTTCCTACAATGAGCAGTTCTTC.

This clone was observed a single time. This chain connects TRBV5-1 to TRBJ2-7; 12 bases map to TRBD1. The CDR3 is 15 residues long. V lost 4 bases to trimming and J lost 6 bases; unmatched junction nucleotides: 8. Germline V gene data show CDR1 as SGHRS and CDR2 as YFSETQ. This chain's CDR3 is CASSVGQGARGEQYF. Written as DNA, the CDR3 is TGCGCCAGCAGCGTGGGACAGGGGGCAAGAGGCGAGCAGTACTTC.

This chain connects TRBV27 to TRBJ1-3; 7 bases are shared with TRBD1. Germline loops: CDR1 MNHEY, CDR2 SMNVEV (reference sequence). The length of the CDR3 is 14 residues. V was pared by 5 bases and J by 4 bases, with 5 bases of the junction left unmatched. CDR3 protein: CASSPQTGGNTIYF. The CDR3 nucleotides read TGTGCCAGCAGTCCCCAGACAGGGGGAAACACCATATATTTT.

This chain uses TRBV11-2 with TRBJ1-2; 9 nucleotides agree with TRBD1. J gave up 6 bases and V 3 bases, and 2 bases lay outside the gene matches. The germline CDR1 and CDR2 sequences are SGHAT and FQNNGV. The CDR3 spans 13 residues. CDR3 nucleotides: TGTGCCAGCAGCTTCCGGGACAGGGATGGCTACACCTTC. It translates to CASSFRDRDGYTF.

V is TRBV19 and J is TRBJ2-7; 7 nucleotides agree with TRBD2. V shed 10 bases and J 5 bases; nucleotides not matched to a gene: 17. The CDR3 is made up of 15 amino acids. Germline loops: CDR1 LNHDA, CDR2 SQIVND (reference sequence). CDR3 nucleotides: TGTGCCACCCCGGACCTAGCGGAGCCTAACCACGAGCAGTACTTC. Translation gives CATPDLAEPNHEQYF.

The chain recombines TRBV7-2 with TRBJ2-7, with TRBD2 matching 7 bases. CDR3 length: 13 residues. V shed 5 bases and J 6 bases; nucleotides not matched to a gene: 7. Germline CDR1 SGHTA, CDR2 FQGNSA. CDR3 residues: CASSPWTSLEQYF. The DNA for the CDR3 is TGTGCCAGCAGCCCCTGGACTAGTCTCGAGCAGTACTTC.

The V and J genes are TRBV2 and TRBJ2-3; 10 positions agree with TRBD2. The CDR3 length is 15 residues. With 4 bases clipped from V and 5 bases from J, the junction kept 6 bases outside the gene matches. Germline V gene sequence: CDR1 SNHLY, CDR2 FYNNEI. In nucleotides, the CDR3 is TGTGCCAGCAGTGCCCTAGCGGGAGCTATAGATACGCAGTATTTT. This codes for CASSALAGAIDTQYF.

This clone occurred once. The chain employs TRBV5-1 and TRBJ2-7; 8 bases are shared with TRBD2. With 4 bases clipped from V and 2 bases from J, the junction kept 2 bases outside the gene matches. Germline-derived CDR1 and CDR2 are SGHRS and YFSETQ. The CDR3 length is 13 residues. The CDR3 reads CASSAGGPYEQYF. For the CDR3, the DNA is TGCGCCAGCAGCGCGGGGGGTCCCTACGAGCAGTACTTC.

The chain links TRBV7-9 to TRBJ2-5; D gene unclear. The germline V and J ends were trimmed by 1 base and 7 bases, with 10 bases remaining between them. The CDR3 spans 13 residues. CDR1 is SEHNR, CDR2 FQNEAQ, per germline (reference sequence). CDR3 amino acids: CASSLVAPWTQYF. The CDR3 region has the DNA TGTGCCAGCAGCTTAGTAGCCCCTTGGACCCAGTACTTC.

The chain is built from TRBV5-1 and TRBJ2-1; possible D gene TRBD1, 6 bases. Germline loops: CDR1 SGHRS, CDR2 YFSETQ. Trimming cost V 7 bases and J 5 bases, with 19 bases left between them. This CDR3 contains 15 residues. CDR3 amino acids: CASALGVGGNNEQFF. The CDR3 nucleotides are TGCGCCAGCGCTCTCGGGGTAGGGGGAAACAATGAGCAGTTCTTC.

This rearrangement joins TRBV5-1 to TRBJ2-1; TRBD2 aligns across 12 bases. Trimming removed 2 bases from V and 5 bases from J; junction bases left unmatched: 2. Germline CDR1 is SGHRS and CDR2 is YFSETQ. The length of the CDR3 is 15 residues. The CDR3 region has the DNA TGCGCCAGCAGCTTACTAGCGGGAGGCGACAATGAGCAGTTCTTC. It specifies CASSLLAGGDNEQFF.

This chain joins TRBV5-1 and TRBJ2-7; D is possibly TRBD2 (5 bases). This CDR3 region has 15 residues. V was pared by 4 bases and J by 3 bases, with 17 bases between. Germline loops: CDR1 SGHRS, CDR2 YFSETQ. The CDR3 DNA sequence: TGCGCCAGCAGCCACCGCCGGGGAATCGGCTACGAGCAGTACTTC. Translation gives CASSHRRGIGYEQYF.

This chain uses TRBV5-1 with TRBJ2-7; TRBD1 might be the D (6 bases). Trimming cost V 5 bases and J 1 base, with 13 bases left between them. This CDR3 has 14 residues. Per germline, CDR1 SGHRS and CDR2 YFSETQ. CDR3 protein: CASSSNRESYEQYF. CDR3 bases: TGCGCCAGCAGTTCCAACAGGGAGTCCTACGAGCAGTACTTC.

J is TRBJ1-2 and V is TRBV2; no clear D gene. The CDR3 is 13 residues long. Germline loops: CDR1 SNHLY, CDR2 FYNNEI. Trimming took off 9 bases at V and 0 bases at J, with 11 bases between the two ends. CDR3 sequence: CASGDLANYGYTF. DNA of the CDR3: TGTGCCAGTGGGGATCTCGCTAACTATGGCTACACCTTC.